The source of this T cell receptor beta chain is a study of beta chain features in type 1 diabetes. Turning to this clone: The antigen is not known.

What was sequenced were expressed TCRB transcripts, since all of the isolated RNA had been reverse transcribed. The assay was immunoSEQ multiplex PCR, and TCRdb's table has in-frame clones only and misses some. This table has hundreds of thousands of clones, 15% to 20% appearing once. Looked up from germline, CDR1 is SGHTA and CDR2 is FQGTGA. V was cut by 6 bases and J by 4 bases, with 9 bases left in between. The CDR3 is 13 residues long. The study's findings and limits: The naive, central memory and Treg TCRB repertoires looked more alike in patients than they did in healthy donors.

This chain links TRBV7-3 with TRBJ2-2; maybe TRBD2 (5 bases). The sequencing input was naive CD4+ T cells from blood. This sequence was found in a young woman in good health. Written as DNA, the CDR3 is TGTGCCAGCAGTCCAACTAGCACCGGGGAGCTGTTTTTT. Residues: CASSPTSTGELFF.